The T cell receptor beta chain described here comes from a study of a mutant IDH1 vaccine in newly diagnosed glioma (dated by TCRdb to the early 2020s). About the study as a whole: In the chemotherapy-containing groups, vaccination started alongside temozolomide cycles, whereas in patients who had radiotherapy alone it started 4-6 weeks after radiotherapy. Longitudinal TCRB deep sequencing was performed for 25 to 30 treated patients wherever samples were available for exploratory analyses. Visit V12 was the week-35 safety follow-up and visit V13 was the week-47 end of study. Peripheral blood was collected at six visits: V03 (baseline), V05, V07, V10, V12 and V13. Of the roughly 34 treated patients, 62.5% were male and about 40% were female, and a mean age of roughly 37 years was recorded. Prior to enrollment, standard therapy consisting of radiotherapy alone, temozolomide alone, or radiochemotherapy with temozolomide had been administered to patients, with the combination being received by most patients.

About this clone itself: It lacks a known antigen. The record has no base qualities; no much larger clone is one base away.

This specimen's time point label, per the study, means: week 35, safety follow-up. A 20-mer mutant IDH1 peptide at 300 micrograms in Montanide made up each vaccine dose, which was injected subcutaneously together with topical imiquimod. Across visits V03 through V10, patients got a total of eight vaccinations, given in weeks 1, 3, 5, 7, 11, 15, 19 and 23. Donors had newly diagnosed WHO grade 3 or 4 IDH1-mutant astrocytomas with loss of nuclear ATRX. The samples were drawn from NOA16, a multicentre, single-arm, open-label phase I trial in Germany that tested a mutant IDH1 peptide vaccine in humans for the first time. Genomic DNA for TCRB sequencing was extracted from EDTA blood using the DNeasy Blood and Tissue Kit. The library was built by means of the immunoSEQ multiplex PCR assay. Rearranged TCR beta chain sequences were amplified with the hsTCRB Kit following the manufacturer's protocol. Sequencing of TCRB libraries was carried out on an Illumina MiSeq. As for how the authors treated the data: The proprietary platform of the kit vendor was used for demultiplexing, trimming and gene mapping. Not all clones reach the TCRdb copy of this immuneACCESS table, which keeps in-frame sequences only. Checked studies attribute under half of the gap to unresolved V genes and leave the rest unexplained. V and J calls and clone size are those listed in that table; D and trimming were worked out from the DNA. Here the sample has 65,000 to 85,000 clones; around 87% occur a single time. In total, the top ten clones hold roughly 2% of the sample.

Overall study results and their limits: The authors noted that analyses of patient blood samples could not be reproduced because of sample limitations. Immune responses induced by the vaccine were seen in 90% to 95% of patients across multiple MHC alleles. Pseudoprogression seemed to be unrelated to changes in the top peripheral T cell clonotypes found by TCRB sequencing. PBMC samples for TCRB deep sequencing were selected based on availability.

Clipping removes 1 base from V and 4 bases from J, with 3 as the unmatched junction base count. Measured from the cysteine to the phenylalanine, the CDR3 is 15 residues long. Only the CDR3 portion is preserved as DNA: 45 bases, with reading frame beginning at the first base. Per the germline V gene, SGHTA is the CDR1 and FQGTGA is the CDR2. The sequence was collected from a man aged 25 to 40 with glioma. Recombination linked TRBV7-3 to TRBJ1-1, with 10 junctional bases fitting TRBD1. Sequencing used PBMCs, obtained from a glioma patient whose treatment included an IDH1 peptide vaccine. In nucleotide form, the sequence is TGTGCCAGCAGCTTAAGGAGGACAGGGGGCACTGAAGCTTTCTTT. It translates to CASSLRRTGGTEAFF.